Listed below are T cell receptor beta chains from one sample, sequenced in a study of T cell changes during pregnancy in multiple sclerosis. Measured with immunoSEQ multiplex PCR; TCRdb has only the in-frame clones, and not every one. The table lists 40,000 to 55,000 clones, approximately 90% of them singletons, with about 3.1% in the top ten. This material consisted of CD8+ T cells from peripheral blood mononuclear cells, taken in the second trimester of pregnancy. The origin of the receptors is a female donor with multiple sclerosis, enrolled in a pregnancy study. Each CDR3 is given with its conserved first and last residue. The D gene is left open where the match is weak. Part of the rows lack a size; the others show once, few, many or a class for expanded clones.

CDR3nt: TGTGCCAGCAGCTCACCAATCAGTAGCACAGATACGCAGTATTTT
CDR3aa: CASSSPISSTDTQYF
abundance: -
d_gene: -
v_gene: TRBV7-9
j_gene: TRBJ2-3

CDR3nt: TGTGCCAGCAGCGTAGAAGGCCGGGGGGCAGATACGCAGTATTTT
CDR3aa: CASSVEGRGADTQYF
abundance: -
d_gene: TRBD2
v_gene: TRBV9
j_gene: TRBJ2-3

CDR3nt: TGTGCCAGCAGCGTCGGGAGCCCGAACACTGAAGCTTTCTTT
CDR3aa: CASSVGSPNTEAFF
abundance: -
d_gene: -
v_gene: TRBV9
j_gene: TRBJ1-1

CDR3nt: TGCAGCGTTGAAGGGACAGGGGAGGGGCAGTTCTTC
CDR3aa: CSVEGTGEGQFF
abundance: -
d_gene: TRBD1
v_gene: TRBV29-1
j_gene: TRBJ2-1

CDR3nt: TGTGCCAGCAGTGACTCGGCGGGGTCTAGCACAGATACGCAGTATTTT
CDR3aa: CASSDSAGSSTDTQYF
abundance: -
d_gene: -
v_gene: TRBV6-4
j_gene: TRBJ2-3

CDR3nt: TGTGCCAGCAGCTCCGGGACAGGGGAGAAACTGTTTTTT
CDR3aa: CASSSGTGEKLFF
abundance: once
d_gene: TRBD1
v_gene: TRBV9
j_gene: TRBJ1-4

CDR3nt: TGTGCCAGCAGTTACGAGGGGGTGTACACCGGGGAGCTGTTTTTT
CDR3aa: CASSYEGVYTGELFF
abundance: -
d_gene: -
v_gene: TRBV6-6
j_gene: TRBJ2-2

CDR3nt: TGTGCCAGCAGCCTCCAACCGAGGGTGACTGAAGCTTTCTTT
CDR3aa: CASSLQPRVTEAFF
abundance: -
d_gene: -
v_gene: TRBV7-6
j_gene: TRBJ1-1

CDR3nt: TGTGCCAGCAGCCCCAGTTCCTCCTACGAGCAGTACTTC
CDR3aa: CASSPSSSYEQYF
abundance: -
d_gene: -
v_gene: TRBV27
j_gene: TRBJ2-7

CDR3nt: TGTGCCAGCACCGAAGGGCTGCGTGGGGAGCAGTACTTC
CDR3aa: CASTEGLRGEQYF
abundance: -
d_gene: -
v_gene: TRBV6-6
j_gene: TRBJ2-5

CDR3nt: TGTGCCAGCAGTTATGACGAGGAGAGCGGAGGCGCTTTCTTT
CDR3aa: CASSYDEESGGAFF
abundance: -
d_gene: -
v_gene: TRBV25-1
j_gene: TRBJ1-1

CDR3nt: TGTGCCAGCAGCGTAGTTAGCGGTCCCTACAATGAGCAGTTCTTC
CDR3aa: CASSVVSGPYNEQFF
abundance: -
d_gene: -
v_gene: TRBV9
j_gene: TRBJ2-1

CDR3nt: TGTGCCAGCAGCCCACAGACAGGGGGAAGTCATGGCTACACCTTC
CDR3aa: CASSPQTGGSHGYTF
abundance: -
d_gene: TRBD1
v_gene: TRBV11-2
j_gene: TRBJ1-2

CDR3nt: TGTGCCAGCAGCCCCACGGGAGGGGATGCCTACGAGCAGTACTTC
CDR3aa: CASSPTGGDAYEQYF
abundance: -
d_gene: TRBD2
v_gene: TRBV7-6
j_gene: TRBJ2-7

CDR3nt: TGTGCCAGCAGTTTATCAGGGGGCATGGGCTACACCTTC
CDR3aa: CASSLSGGMGYTF
abundance: -
d_gene: TRBD1
v_gene: TRBV27
j_gene: TRBJ1-2

CDR3nt: TGTGCCAGCAGCCTAGGGGCGGGACCGACCTACAATGAGCAGTTCTTC
CDR3aa: CASSLGAGPTYNEQFF
abundance: -
d_gene: -
v_gene: TRBV13
j_gene: TRBJ2-1

CDR3nt: TGTGCCAGTAGTCCGACAGGGGGCGGCAATCAGCCCCAGCATTTT
CDR3aa: CASSPTGGGNQPQHF
abundance: -
d_gene: TRBD1
v_gene: TRBV19
j_gene: TRBJ1-5

CDR3nt: TGTGCCAGCGACAGGGACCCCGGGGAGCTGTTTTTT
CDR3aa: CASDRDPGELFF
abundance: -
d_gene: TRBD1
v_gene: TRBV6-4
j_gene: TRBJ2-2

CDR3nt: TGTGCCAGCAGCTTGGCCCCGGTAGAGAACACTGAAGCTTTCTTT
CDR3aa: CASSLAPVENTEAFF
abundance: -
d_gene: -
v_gene: TRBV5-6
j_gene: TRBJ1-1

CDR3nt: TGTGCCAGTAGTATTTCCCCGAGACTAGCGGGGCGAAATGAGCAGTTCTTC
CDR3aa: CASSISPRLAGRNEQFF
abundance: -
d_gene: TRBD2
v_gene: TRBV19
j_gene: TRBJ2-1

CDR3nt: TGCGCCAGCAGCCAGACAGGGAACACTGAAGCTTTCTTT
CDR3aa: CASSQTGNTEAFF
abundance: -
d_gene: -
v_gene: TRBV4-3
j_gene: TRBJ1-1

CDR3nt: TGTGCCAGTAGAGGACAGGGAGGGAATCAGCCCCAGCATTTT
CDR3aa: CASRGQGGNQPQHF
abundance: few
d_gene: TRBD1
v_gene: TRBV19
j_gene: TRBJ1-5

CDR3nt: TGTGCCATCAACCTAGGAGGGCGAAACTATGGCTACACCTTC
CDR3aa: CAINLGGRNYGYTF
abundance: once
d_gene: -
v_gene: TRBV10-3
j_gene: TRBJ1-2

CDR3nt: TGCGCCAGCAGCTTGCCCGACTTACCTAGCGGGGGGGGTAGGAATGAGCAGTTCTTC
CDR3aa: CASSLPDLPSGGGRNEQFF
abundance: -
d_gene: TRBD2
v_gene: TRBV5-1
j_gene: TRBJ2-1

CDR3nt: TGCGCCAGCAGCCGATGGGGGCCGACAGGGTTTACATCTGGGGCCAACGTCCTGACTTTC
CDR3aa: CASSRWGPTGFTSGANVLTF
abundance: few
d_gene: TRBD1
v_gene: TRBV4-3
j_gene: TRBJ2-6

CDR3nt: TGTGCCAGCAGTTTACAGGCCCGGGAGACCCAGTACTTC
CDR3aa: CASSLQARETQYF
abundance: -
d_gene: -
v_gene: TRBV7-2
j_gene: TRBJ2-5

CDR3nt: TGTGCCAGCAGCCCGACAGGGGGCGCAATGGGAGATACGCAGTATTTT
CDR3aa: CASSPTGGAMGDTQYF
abundance: -
d_gene: TRBD1
v_gene: TRBV11-2
j_gene: TRBJ2-3

CDR3nt: TGTGCCACCAAGACAGTGGACAGCTACGAGCAGTACTTC
CDR3aa: CATKTVDSYEQYF
abundance: -
d_gene: -
v_gene: TRBV19
j_gene: TRBJ2-7